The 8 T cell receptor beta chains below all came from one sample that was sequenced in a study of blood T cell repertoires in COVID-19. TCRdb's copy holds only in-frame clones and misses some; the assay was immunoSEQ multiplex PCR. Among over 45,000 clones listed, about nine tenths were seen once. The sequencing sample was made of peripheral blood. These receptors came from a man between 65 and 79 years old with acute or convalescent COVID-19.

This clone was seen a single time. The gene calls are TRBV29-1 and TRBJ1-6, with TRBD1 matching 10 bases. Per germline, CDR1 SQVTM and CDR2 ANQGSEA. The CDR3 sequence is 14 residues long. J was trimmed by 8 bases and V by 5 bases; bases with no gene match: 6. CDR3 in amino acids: CSVRQGAVDSPLHF. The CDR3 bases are TGCAGCGTTAGACAGGGGGCAGTTGATTCACCCCTCCACTTT.

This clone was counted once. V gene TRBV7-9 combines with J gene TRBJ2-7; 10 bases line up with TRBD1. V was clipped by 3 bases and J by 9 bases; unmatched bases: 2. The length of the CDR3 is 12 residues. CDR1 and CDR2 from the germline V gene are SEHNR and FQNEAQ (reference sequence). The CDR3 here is CASSFRTGGQYF. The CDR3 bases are TGTGCCAGCAGCTTCAGGACAGGGGGGCAGTACTTC. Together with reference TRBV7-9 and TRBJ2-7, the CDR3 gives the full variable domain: DTGVSQNPRHKITKRGQNVTFRCDPISEHNRLYWYRQTLGQGPEFLTYFQNEAQLEKSRLLSDRFSAERPKGSFSTLEIQRTEQGDSAMYLCASSFRTGGQYFGPGTRLTVT.

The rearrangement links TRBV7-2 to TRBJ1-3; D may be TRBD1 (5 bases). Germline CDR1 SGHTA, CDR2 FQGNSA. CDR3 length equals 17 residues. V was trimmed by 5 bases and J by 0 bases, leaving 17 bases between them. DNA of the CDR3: TGTGCCAGCAGCCGGCTTAAGACAGCCAACTCTGGAAACACCATATATTTT. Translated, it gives CASSRLKTANSGNTIYF.

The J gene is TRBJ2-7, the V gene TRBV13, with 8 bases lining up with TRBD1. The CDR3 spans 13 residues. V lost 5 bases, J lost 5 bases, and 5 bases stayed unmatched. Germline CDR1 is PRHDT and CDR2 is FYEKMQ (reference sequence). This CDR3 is CASSPDRGDEQYF. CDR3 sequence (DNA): TGTGCCAGCAGCCCCGACAGGGGCGACGAGCAGTACTTC.

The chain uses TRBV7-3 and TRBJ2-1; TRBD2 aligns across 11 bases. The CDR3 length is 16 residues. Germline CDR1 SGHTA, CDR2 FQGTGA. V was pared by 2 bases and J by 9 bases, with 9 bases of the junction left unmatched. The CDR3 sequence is CASSLSPSGGYIEQFF. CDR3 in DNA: TGTGCCAGCAGCTTATCTCCTAGCGGGGGGTATATTGAGCAGTTCTTC.

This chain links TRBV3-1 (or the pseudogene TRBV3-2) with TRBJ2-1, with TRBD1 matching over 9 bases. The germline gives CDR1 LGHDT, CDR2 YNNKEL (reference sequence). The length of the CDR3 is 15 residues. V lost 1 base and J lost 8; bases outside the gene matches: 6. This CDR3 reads CASSQGDRAGDEQFF. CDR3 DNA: TGTGCCAGCAGCCAAGGGGACAGGGCGGGAGATGAGCAGTTCTTC.

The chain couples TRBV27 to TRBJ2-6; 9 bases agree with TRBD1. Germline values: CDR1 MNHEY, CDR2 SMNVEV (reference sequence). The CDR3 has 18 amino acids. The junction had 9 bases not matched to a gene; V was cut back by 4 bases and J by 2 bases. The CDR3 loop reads CASSSLLRDRAGANVLTF. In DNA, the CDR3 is TGTGCCAGCAGTTCCCTCCTGCGGGACAGGGCTGGGGCCAACGTCCTGACTTTC.

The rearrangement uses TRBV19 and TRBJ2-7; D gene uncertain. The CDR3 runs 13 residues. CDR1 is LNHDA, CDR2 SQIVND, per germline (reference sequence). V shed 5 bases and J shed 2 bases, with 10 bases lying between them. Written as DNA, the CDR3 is TGTGCCAGTAGTTACAGCCTTACCTACGAGCAGTACTTC. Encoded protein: CASSYSLTYEQYF.